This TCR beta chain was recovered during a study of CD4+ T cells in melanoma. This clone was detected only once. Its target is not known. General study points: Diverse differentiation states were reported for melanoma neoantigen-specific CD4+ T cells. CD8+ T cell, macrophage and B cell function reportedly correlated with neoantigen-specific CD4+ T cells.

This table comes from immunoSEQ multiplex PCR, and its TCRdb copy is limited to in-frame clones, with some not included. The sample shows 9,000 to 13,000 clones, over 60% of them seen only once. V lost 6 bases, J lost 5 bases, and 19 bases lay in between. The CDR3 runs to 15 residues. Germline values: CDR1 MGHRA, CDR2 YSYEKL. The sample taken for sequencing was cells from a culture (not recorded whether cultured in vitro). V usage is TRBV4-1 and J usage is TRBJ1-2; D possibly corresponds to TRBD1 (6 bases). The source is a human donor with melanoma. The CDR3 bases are TGCGCCAGCAGACGAACAGGGATCGGCACATATGGCTACACCTTC. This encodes CASRRTGIGTYGYTF.